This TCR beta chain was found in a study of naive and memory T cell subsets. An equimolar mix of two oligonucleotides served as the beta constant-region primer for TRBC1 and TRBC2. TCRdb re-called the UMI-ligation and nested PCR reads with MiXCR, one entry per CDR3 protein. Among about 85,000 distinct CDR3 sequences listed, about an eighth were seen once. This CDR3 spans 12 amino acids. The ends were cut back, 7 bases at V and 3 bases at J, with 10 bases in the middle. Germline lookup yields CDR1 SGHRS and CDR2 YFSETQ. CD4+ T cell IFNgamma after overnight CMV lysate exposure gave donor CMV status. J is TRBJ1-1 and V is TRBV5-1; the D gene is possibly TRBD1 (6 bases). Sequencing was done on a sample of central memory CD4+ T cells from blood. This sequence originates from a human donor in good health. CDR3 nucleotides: TGCGCCAGCGGGAGGGGGGACACTGAAGCTTTCTTT. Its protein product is CASGRGDTEAFF.